This T cell receptor beta chain appears in the sequencing data of a study of cytomegalovirus exposure and HLA in healthy donors. CDR3 size: 16 residues. From germline, CDR1 is MDHEN and CDR2 SYDVKM. With V trimmed by 4 bases and J by 4 bases, 8 bases remained unmatched. This clone is a singleton in its sample. Use of 60 Vbeta and 13 Jbeta primers characterized the PCR. TCRdb's copy holds only in-frame clones and misses some; the assay was immunoSEQ multiplex PCR. The data show roughly 190,000 clones, with roughly four fifths seen just once and approximately 0.8% held by the top ten. The chain links TRBV28 to TRBJ2-1, with 9 bases that match TRBD2. The receptor was derived from a woman younger than 35 in good health and CMV-seronegative. The sample consisted of PBMCs. Here the CDR3 DNA reads TGTGCCAGCAGTTCACTGACTAGCGGAGATTACAATGAGCAGTTCTTC. Its protein is CASSSLTSGDYNEQFF.